This T cell receptor beta chain was retrieved from a study of sequential checkpoint blockade in melanoma. Study-wide results and caveats: PD-L1 staining and CD8+ counts, not mutational load, tracked tumor T-cell clonality. In arm A, pretreatment tumor clonality was associated with response.

About this clone: Its cognate antigen is unknown.

Trimming removed 6 bases at V and 9 bases at J, with 15 bases between. Germline values: CDR1 MNHGY, CDR2 SAAAGT. This CDR3 has 13 amino acids. The method was immunoSEQ multiplex PCR; TCRdb's version includes in-frame clones alone and lacks a portion of them. The sample lists several thousand clones, 20% to 25% seen once, with 5.9% in the top ten. Documented treatment: randomized to nivolumab then ipilimumab (arm A) or the reverse (arm B). Patients had received no earlier DNA-damaging chemotherapy. The sequenced sample was tumor tissue (inferred from file names), obtained from a patient given nivolumab and ipilimumab in sequence. The V call is TRBV6-8, the J call TRBJ1-5; D gene unclear. The receptor comes from a human donor with melanoma. In DNA, the CDR3 is TGTGCCAGCAGCCCCCCGGATCGGGGGCCCCAGCATTTT. Its translation is CASSPPDRGPQHF.